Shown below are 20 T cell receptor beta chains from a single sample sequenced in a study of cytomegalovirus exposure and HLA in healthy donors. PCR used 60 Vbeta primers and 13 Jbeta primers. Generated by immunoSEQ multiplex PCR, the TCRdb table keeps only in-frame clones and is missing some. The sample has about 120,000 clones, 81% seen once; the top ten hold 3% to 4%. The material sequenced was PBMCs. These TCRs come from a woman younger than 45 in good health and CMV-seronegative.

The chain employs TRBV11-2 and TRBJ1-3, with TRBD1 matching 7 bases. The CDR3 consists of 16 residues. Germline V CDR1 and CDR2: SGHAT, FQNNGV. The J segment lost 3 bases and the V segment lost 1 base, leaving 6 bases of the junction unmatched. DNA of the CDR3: TGTGCCAGCAGCTTAGTAAGGGGGCTAGGTGGAAACACCATATATTTT. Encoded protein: CASSLVRGLGGNTIYF.

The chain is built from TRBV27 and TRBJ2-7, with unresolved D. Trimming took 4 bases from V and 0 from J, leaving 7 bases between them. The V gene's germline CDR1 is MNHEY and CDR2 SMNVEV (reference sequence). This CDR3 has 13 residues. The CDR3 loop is CASSYTFSYEQYF. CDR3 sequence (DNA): TGTGCCAGCAGTTATACTTTCTCCTACGAGCAGTACTTC.

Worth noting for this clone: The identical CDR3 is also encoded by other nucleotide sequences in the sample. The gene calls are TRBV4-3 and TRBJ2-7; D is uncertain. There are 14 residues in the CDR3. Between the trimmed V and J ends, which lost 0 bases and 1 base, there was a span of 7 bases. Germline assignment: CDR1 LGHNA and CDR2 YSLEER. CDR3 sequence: CASSQDRRSYEQYF. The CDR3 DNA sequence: TGCGCCAGCAGCCAAGATCGGCGGTCCTACGAGCAGTACTTC.

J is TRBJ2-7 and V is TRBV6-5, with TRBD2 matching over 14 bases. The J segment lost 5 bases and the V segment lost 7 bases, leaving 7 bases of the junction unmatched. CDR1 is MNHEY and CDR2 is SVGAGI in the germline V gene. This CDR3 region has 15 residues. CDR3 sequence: CASTPGLAGVNEQYF. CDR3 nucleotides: TGTGCCAGCACTCCGGGACTAGCGGGAGTAAACGAGCAGTACTTC.

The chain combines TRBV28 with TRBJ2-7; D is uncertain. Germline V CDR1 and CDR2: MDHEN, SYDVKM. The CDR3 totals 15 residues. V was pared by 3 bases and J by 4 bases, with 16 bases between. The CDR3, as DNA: TGTGCCAGCAGTTTTTACGGTGGAGCCCGATACGAGCAGTACTTC. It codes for CASSFYGGARYEQYF. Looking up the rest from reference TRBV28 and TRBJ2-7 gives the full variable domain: DVKVTQSSRYLVKRTGEKVFLECVQDMDHENMFWYRQDPGLGLRLIYFSYDVKMKEKGDIPEGYSVSREKKERFSLILESASTNQTSMYLCASSFYGGARYEQYFGPGTRLTVT.

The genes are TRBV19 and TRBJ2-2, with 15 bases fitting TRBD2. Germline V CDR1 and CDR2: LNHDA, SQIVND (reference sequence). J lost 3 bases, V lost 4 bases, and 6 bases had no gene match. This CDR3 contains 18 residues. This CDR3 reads CASSTRTSGRVYTGELFF. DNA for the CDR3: TGTGCCAGTAGTACCCGGACTAGCGGGAGGGTTTACACCGGGGAGCTGTTTTTT.

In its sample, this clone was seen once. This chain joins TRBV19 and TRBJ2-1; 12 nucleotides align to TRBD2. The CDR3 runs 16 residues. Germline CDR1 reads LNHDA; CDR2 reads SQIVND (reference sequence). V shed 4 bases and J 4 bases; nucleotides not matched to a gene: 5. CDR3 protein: CASSTGLAGLYNEQFF. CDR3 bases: TGTGCCAGTAGTACAGGACTAGCGGGACTTTACAATGAGCAGTTCTTC.

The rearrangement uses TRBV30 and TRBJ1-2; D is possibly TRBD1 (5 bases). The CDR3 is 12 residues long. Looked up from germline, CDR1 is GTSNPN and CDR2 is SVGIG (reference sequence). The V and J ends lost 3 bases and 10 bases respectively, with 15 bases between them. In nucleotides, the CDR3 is TGTGCCTGGAGAGAGCCGACAGCTTACTACACCTTC. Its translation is CAWREPTAYYTF.

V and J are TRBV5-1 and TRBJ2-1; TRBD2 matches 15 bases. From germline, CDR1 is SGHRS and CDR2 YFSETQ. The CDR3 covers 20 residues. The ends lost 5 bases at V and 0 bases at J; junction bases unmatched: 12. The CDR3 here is CASSFNTGTSGRFSYNEQFF. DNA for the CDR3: TGCGCCAGCAGTTTCAATACCGGGACTAGCGGGAGGTTCTCCTACAATGAGCAGTTCTTC.

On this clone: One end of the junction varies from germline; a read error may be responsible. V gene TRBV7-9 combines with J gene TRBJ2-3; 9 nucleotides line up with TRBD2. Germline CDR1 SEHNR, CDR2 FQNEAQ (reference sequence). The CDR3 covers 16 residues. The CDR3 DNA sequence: TGTTCCAGCAGCTTCACAGGCGGGAGGGCCCGGGATACGCAGTATTTT. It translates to CSSSFTGGRARDTQYF. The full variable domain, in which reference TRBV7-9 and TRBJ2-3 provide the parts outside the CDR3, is DTGVSQNPRHKITKRGQNVTFRCDPISEHNRLYWYRQTLGQGPEFLTYFQNEAQLEKSRLLSDRFSAERPKGSFSTLEIQRTEQGDSAMYLCSSSFTGGRARDTQYFGPGTRLTVL.

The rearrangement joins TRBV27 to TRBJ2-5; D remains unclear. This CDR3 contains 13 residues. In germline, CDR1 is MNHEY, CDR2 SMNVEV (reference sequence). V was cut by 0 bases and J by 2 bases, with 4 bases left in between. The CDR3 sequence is CASSLSRQETQYF. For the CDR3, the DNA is TGTGCCAGCAGTTTATCGAGGCAAGAGACCCAGTACTTC.

The CDR3 is CASTDTGPGTQYF. In DNA form, the CDR3 reads TGCGCCAGCACAGACACAGGGCCCGGGACCCAGTACTTC. This chain connects TRBV5-1 to TRBJ2-5; the D gene is possibly TRBD1 (6 bases). From germline, CDR1 is SGHRS and CDR2 YFSETQ. The ends were cut back, 6 bases at V and 7 bases at J, with 16 bases in the middle. The CDR3 extends over 13 amino acids.

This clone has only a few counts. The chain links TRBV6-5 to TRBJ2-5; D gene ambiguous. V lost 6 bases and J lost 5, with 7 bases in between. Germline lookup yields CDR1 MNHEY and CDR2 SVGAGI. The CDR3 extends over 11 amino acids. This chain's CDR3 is CASSLSETQYF. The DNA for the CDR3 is TGTGCCAGCAGCCTCTCGGAGACCCAGTACTTC.

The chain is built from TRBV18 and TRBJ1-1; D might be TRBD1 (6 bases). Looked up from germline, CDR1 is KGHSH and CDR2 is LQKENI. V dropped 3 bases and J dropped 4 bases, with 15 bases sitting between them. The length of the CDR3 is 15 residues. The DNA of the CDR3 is TGTGCCAGCTCACCTTCACAGGGCGGGTTCACTGAAGCTTTCTTT. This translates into CASSPSQGGFTEAFF. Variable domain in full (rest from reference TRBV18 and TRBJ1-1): NAGVMQNPRHLVRRRGQEARLRCSPMKGHSHVYWYRQLPEEGLKFMVYLQKENIIDESGMPKERFSAEFPKEGPSILRIQQVVRGDSAAYFCASSPSQGGFTEAFFGQGTRLTVV.

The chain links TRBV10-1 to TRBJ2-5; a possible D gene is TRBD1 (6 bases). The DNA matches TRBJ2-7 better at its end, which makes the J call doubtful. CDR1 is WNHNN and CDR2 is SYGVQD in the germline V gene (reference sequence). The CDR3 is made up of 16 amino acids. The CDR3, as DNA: TGCGCCAGCAGTGAGTCGACTTTTGGGGGACAAGACGAGCAGTACTTC. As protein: CASSESTFGGQDEQYF.

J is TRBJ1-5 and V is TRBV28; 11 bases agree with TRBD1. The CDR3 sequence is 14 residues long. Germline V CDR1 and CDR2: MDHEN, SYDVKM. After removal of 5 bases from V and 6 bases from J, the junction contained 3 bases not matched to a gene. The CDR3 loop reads CASSPGQGVQPQHF. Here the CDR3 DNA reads TGTGCCAGCAGTCCGGGACAGGGGGTTCAGCCCCAGCATTTT. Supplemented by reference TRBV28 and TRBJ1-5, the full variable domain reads DVKVTQSSRYLVKRTGEKVFLECVQDMDHENMFWYRQDPGLGLRLIYFSYDVKMKEKGDIPEGYSVSREKKERFSLILESASTNQTSMYLCASSPGQGVQPQHFGDGTRLSIL.

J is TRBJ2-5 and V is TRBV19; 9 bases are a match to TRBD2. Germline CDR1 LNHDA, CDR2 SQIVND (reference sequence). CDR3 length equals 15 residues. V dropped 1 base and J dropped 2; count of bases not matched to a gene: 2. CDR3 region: CASSIGLAVQETQYF. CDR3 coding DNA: TGTGCCAGTAGTATAGGACTAGCGGTACAAGAGACCCAGTACTTC. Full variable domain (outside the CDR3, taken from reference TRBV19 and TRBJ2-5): DGGITQSPKYLFRKEGQNVTLSCEQNLNHDAMYWYRQDPGQGLRLIYYSQIVNDFQKGDIAEGYSVSREKKESFPLTVTSAQKNPTAFYLCASSIGLAVQETQYFGPGTRLLVL.

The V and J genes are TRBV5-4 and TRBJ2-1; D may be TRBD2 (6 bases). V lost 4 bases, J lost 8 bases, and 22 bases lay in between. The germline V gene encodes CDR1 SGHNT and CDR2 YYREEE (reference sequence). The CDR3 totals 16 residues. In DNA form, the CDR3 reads TGTGCCAGCAGCCCGGCAGCGACTAGTATCTCTGATGAGCAGTTCTTC. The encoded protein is CASSPAATSISDEQFF.

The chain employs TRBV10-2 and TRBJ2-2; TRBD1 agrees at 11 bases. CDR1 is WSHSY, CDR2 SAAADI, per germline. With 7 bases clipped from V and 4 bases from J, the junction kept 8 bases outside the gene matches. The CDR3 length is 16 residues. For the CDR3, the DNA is TGCGCCAGCACCGGAACCGGGACAGGGGGCACCGGGGAGCTGTTTTTT. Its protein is CASTGTGTGGTGELFF.

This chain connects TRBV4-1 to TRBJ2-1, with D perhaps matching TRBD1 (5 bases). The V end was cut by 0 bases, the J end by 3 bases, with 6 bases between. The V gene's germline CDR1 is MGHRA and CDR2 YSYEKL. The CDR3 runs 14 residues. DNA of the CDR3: TGCGCCAGCAGCCAAGATCAGGGCTACAATGAGCAGTTCTTC. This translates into CASSQDQGYNEQFF.